These 17 T cell receptor beta chains came from one sample sequenced in a study of blood T cells in healthy people across ages. A second PCR, run for about 6 to 11 cycles, used a sample-barcoded 5' primer plus a J-beta primer mix. TCRdb reanalysed the 5' RACE reads using MiXCR and keeps one entry per CDR3 protein. This table has roughly 1.6 million distinct CDR3 sequences, roughly 30% appearing once. The sample was blood. All receptors derive from a woman in her thirties in good health.

The sample holds a few counts of this clonotype. The chain links TRBV6-1 to TRBJ2-1, with 8 bases matching TRBD2. CDR1 MNHNS and CDR2 SASEGT come from the germline V gene. The CDR3 spans 15 residues. With V trimmed by 4 bases and J by 3 bases, 5 bases remained unmatched. In nucleotides, the CDR3 is TGTGCCAGCAGTGGTATAAGCGGGGGCTACAATGAGCAGTTCTTC. Amino acid sequence: CASSGISGGYNEQFF.

The table lists this clonotype with a count of one. The rearrangement uses TRBV5-1 and TRBJ1-4; D is possibly TRBD1 (6 bases). CDR3 length: 16 residues. Germline V gene lookup returns CDR1 SGHRS and CDR2 YFSETQ. V was shortened by 7 bases and J by 0 bases, with 16 bases between the two germline ends. Written as DNA, the CDR3 is TGCGCCAGCGGCCGGAACAGGGAAACAACTAATGAAAAACTGTTTTTT. This encodes CASGRNRETTNEKLFF.

V gene TRBV5-1 combines with J gene TRBJ2-7, with D unclear. This CDR3 region has 16 residues. The V gene lost 0 bases and the J gene lost 0 bases, with 13 bases spanning the gap. CDR1 and CDR2 (germline): SGHRS, YFSETQ. CDR3 residues: CASSLGQDPFSYEQYF. The CDR3 DNA follows: TGCGCCAGCAGCTTGGGGCAGGACCCTTTCTCCTACGAGCAGTACTTC.

The J gene is TRBJ1-1, the V gene TRBV7-6, with D tentatively TRBD1 (6 bases). This CDR3 is 15 amino acids long. The ends were cut back, 0 bases at V and 5 bases at J, with 13 bases in the middle. The germline V gene has CDR1 SGHVS and CDR2 FNYEAQ. Here the CDR3 reads CASSLARAGETEAFF. CDR3 bases: TGTGCCAGCAGCTTAGCGCGGGCAGGGGAGACTGAAGCTTTCTTT.

For the CDR3, the DNA is TGCAGTGCTAGGGGACCAGACTTCTACGAGCAGTACTTC. Protein: CSARGPDFYEQYF. The chain recombines TRBV20-1 with TRBJ2-7; D is possibly TRBD1 or TRBD2 (5 bases each). V lost 3 bases, J lost 3 bases, and 12 bases lay in between. The CDR3 sequence is 13 residues long. The germline gives CDR1 DFQATT, CDR2 SNEGSKA (reference sequence).

The chain employs TRBV6-2 or TRBV6-3 and TRBJ2-5; TRBD1 agrees at 8 bases. J gave up 4 bases and V 6 bases, and 10 bases lay outside the gene matches. This CDR3 contains 15 residues. CDR1 is MNHEY and CDR2 is SVGEGT in the germline V gene. CDR3 nucleotides: TGTGCCAGCAGCCTCGGGACAGGATTATTAGAGACCCAGTACTTC. Translating gives CASSLGTGLLETQYF.

The chain couples TRBV20-1 to TRBJ2-6; the D gene is possibly TRBD2 (7 bases). The CDR3 spans 15 residues. V was pared by 6 bases and J by 3 bases, with 15 bases between. In germline, CDR1 is DFQATT, CDR2 SNEGSKA (reference sequence). CDR3 sequence reads: CSAGAGAVGANVLTF. In DNA, the CDR3 is TGCAGTGCCGGGGCGGGGGCAGTTGGGGCCAACGTCCTGACTTTC.

As regards this clonotype: With a much larger clone just one base away, this may be a read error. The rearrangement links TRBV6-1 to TRBJ2-4, with D possibly TRBD2 on 7 matching bases. Trimming pared 4 bases from V and 0 bases from J, leaving 16 bases between. The CDR3 contains 17 residues. CDR1 and CDR2 (germline): MNHNS, SASEGT. CDR3 nucleotides: TGTGCCAGCAGTGGTCGGGGGAGGGGGTTAGCCAAAAACATTCAGTACTTC. Translation: CASSGRGRGLAKNIQYF.

This clonotype occurred once. The V gene is TRBV4-1, the J gene TRBJ2-1; D is perhaps TRBD1 (6 bases). CDR3 size: 16 residues. The V gene lost 1 base and the J gene lost 5 bases, with 15 bases spanning the gap. CDR1 and CDR2 from the germline V gene are MGHRA and YSYEKL. The CDR3 protein is CASSQGQEAFHNEQFF. The CDR3 region has the DNA TGCGCCAGCAGCCAAGGACAGGAGGCTTTTCACAATGAGCAGTTCTTC.

The gene calls are TRBV12-3 or TRBV12-4 and TRBJ2-1; 8 bases align to TRBD2. V lost 6 bases to trimming and J lost 0 bases; unmatched junction nucleotides: 7. The CDR3 has 16 residues. The CDR3 DNA sequence: TGTGCCAGCAGACTAGCGGAAATCTCCTCCTACAATGAGCAGTTCTTC. Its protein is CASRLAEISSYNEQFF.

V usage is TRBV5-1 and J usage is TRBJ2-5; D is ambiguous. Trimming took 1 base from V and 1 from J, leaving 11 bases between them. In germline, CDR1 is SGHRS, CDR2 YFSETQ. The CDR3 spans 15 residues. The CDR3 DNA follows: TGCGCCAGCAGCTTGATTGGCGGTAGCCAAGAGACCCAGTACTTC. Amino acids: CASSLIGGSQETQYF.

This rearrangement joins TRBV30 to TRBJ2-3; maybe TRBD1 (6 bases). Trimming left V 2 bases short and J 5 bases short, with 8 bases between. The CDR3 is made up of 12 amino acids. CDR1 and CDR2 from the germline V gene are GTSNPN and SVGIG (reference sequence). The CDR3 DNA reads TGTGCCTGGAGTACGACAGGAGATACGCAGTATTTT. Residues: CAWSTTGDTQYF. Variable domain in full (rest from reference TRBV30 and TRBJ2-3): SQTIHQWPATLVQPVGSPLSLECTVEGTSNPNLYWYRQAAGRGLQLLFYSVGIGQISSEVPQNLSASRPQDRQFILSSKKLLLSDSGFYLCAWSTTGDTQYFGPGTRLTVL.

This sequence joins TRBV6-1 and TRBJ2-7; 10 bases match TRBD2. The V segment lost 2 bases and the J segment 2 bases; nucleotides outside the gene matches: 3. Germline V gene data show CDR1 as MNHNS and CDR2 as SASEGT. The CDR3 loop spans 15 amino acids. CDR3 sequence: CASSEPLAGTYEQYF. CDR3 coding DNA: TGTGCCAGCAGTGAACCACTAGCGGGAACCTACGAGCAGTACTTC.

This clonotype was counted a few times. This rearrangement joins TRBV9 to TRBJ1-1; D not certain. Germline values: CDR1 SGDLS, CDR2 YYNGEE. CDR3 length: 15 amino acids. V was trimmed by 3 bases and J by 5 bases, leaving 17 bases between them. The chain's CDR3 is CASSGREEGWTEAFF. CDR3 coding DNA: TGTGCCAGCAGCGGCCGGGAGGAGGGATGGACTGAAGCTTTCTTT.

This sequence joins TRBV11-2 and TRBJ2-3; the D gene is possibly TRBD1 (5 bases). The V end was cut by 5 bases, the J end by 8 bases, with 11 bases between. CDR1 is SGHAT, CDR2 FQNNGV, per germline. The CDR3 sequence is 12 residues long. Written as DNA, the CDR3 is TGTGCCAGCAGCCCAGGGCAGTTTACGCAGTATTTT. It codes for CASSPGQFTQYF.

This chain joins TRBV9 and TRBJ2-1; no clear D gene. Germline V lookup: CDR1 SGDLS, CDR2 YYNGEE. This CDR3 comprises 17 residues. The V and J ends lost 2 bases and 5 bases respectively, with 20 bases between them. The CDR3 DNA reads TGTGCCAGCAGCGTGGGGTTGGTGGGCTTAACAGACAATGAGCAGTTCTTC. Its protein is CASSVGLVGLTDNEQFF.

The chain couples TRBV5-1 to TRBJ2-1, with 14 positions matching TRBD2. Germline CDR1 SGHRS, CDR2 YFSETQ. This CDR3 is 15 amino acids long. With V trimmed by 6 bases and J by 7 bases, 6 bases remained unmatched. CDR3 residues: CASTGTSGSWNEQFF. The CDR3 DNA reads as TGCGCCAGCACCGGGACTAGCGGGAGTTGGAATGAGCAGTTCTTC.